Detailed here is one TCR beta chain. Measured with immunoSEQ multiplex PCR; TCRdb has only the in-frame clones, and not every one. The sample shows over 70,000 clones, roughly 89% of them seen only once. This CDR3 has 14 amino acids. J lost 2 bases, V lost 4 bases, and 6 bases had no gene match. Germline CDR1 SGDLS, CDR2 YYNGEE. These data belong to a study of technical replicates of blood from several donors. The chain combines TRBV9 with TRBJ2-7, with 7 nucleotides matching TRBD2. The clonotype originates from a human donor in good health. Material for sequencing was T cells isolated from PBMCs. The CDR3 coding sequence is TGTGCCAGCAGCAGAACTAGCGTAGCCTACGAGCAGTACTTC. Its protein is CASSRTSVAYEQYF.